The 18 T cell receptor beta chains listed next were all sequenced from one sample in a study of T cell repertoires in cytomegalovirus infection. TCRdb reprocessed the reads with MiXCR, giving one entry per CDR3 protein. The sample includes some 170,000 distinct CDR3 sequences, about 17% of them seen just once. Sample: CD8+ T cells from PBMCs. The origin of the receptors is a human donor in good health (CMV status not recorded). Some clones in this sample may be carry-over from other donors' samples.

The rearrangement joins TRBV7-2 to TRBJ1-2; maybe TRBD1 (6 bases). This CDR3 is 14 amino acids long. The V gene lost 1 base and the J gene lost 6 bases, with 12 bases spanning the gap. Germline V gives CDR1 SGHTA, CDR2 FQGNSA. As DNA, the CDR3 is TGTGCCAGCAGCTTAGTTCCTGGGGGCGATGGCTACACCTTC. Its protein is CASSLVPGGDGYTF.

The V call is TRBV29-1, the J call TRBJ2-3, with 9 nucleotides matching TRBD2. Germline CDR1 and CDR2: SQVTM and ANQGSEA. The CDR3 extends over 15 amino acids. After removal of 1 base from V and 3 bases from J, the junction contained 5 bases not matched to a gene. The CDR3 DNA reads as TGCAGCGTTGAAGGGCGGGGGGGCCCTACAGATACGCAGTATTTT. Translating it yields CSVEGRGGPTDTQYF.

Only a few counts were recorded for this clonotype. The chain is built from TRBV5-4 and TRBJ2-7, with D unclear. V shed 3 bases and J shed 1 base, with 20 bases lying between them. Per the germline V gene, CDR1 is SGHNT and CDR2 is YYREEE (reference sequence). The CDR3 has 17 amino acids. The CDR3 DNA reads TGTGCCAGCAGCTCCCGCTCCCTGACTCGGCCTTCCTACGAGCAGTACTTC. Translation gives CASSSRSLTRPSYEQYF.

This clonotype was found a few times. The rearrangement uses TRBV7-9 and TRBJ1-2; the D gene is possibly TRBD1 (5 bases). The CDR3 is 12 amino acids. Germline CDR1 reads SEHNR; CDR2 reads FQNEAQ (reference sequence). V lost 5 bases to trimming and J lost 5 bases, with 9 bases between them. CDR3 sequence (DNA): TGTGCCAGCAGCCCCGACAGTTATGGCTACACCTTC. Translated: CASSPDSYGYTF.

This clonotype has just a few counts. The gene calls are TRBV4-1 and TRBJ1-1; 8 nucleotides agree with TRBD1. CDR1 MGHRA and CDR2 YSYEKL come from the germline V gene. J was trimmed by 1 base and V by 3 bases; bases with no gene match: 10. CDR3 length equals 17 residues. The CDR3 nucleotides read TGCGCCAGCAGCCAGACCGGGACAGGTCGAAGGAACACTGAAGCTTTCTTT. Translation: CASSQTGTGRRNTEAFF.

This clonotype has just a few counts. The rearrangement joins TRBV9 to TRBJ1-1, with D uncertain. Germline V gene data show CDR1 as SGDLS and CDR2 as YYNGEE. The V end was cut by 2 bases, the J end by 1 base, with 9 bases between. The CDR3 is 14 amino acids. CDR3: CASSVATGNTEAFF. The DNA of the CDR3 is TGTGCCAGCAGCGTGGCGACGGGGAACACTGAAGCTTTCTTT.

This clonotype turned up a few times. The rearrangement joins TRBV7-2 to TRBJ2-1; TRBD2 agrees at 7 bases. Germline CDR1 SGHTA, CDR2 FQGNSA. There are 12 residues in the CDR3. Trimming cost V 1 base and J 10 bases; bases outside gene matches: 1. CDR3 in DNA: TGTGCCAGCAGCTTAGGACTAGCCGAGCAGTTCTTC. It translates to CASSLGLAEQFF.

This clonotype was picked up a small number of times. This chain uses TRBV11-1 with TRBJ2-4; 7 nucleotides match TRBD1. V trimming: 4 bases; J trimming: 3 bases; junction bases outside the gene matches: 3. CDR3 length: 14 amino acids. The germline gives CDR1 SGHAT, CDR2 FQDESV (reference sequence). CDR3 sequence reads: CASSYRTGKNIQYF. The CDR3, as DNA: TGTGCCAGCAGCTATCGGACAGGCAAAAACATTCAGTACTTC.

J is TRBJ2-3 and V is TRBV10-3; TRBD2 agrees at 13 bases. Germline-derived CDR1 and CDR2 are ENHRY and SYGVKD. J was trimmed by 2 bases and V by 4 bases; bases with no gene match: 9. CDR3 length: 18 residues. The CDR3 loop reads CAISGSLTSGGDTDTQYF. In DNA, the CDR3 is TGTGCCATCAGTGGGTCCCTTACTAGCGGGGGGGACACAGATACGCAGTATTTT.

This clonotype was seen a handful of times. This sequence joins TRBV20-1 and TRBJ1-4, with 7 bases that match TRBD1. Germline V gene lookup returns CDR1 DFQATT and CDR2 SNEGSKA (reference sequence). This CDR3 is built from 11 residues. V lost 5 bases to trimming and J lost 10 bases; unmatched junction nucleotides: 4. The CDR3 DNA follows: TGCAGTGCTGGACAGGAGGGAAAACTGTTTTTT. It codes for CSAGQEGKLFF.

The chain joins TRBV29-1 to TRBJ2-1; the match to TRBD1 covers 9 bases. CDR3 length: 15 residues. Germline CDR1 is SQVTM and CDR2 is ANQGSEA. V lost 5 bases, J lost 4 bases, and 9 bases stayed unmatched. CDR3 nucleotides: TGCAGCGTTCAAAACCGGGACAGGGCTTACAATGAGCAGTTCTTC. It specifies CSVQNRDRAYNEQFF.

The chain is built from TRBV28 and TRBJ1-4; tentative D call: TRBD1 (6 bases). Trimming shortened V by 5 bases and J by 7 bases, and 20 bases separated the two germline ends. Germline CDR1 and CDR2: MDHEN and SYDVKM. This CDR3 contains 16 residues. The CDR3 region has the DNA TGTGCCAGCAGTCCCGGAGGGGGTGTAGGATCTGAAAAACTGTTTTTT. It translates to CASSPGGGVGSEKLFF.

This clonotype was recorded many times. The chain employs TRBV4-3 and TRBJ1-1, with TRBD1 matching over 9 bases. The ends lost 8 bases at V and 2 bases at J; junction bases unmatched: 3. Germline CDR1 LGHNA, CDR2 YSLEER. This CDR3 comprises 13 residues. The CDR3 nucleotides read TGCGCCAGCGGACAGGGGAGAAACACTGAAGCTTTCTTT. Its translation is CASGQGRNTEAFF.

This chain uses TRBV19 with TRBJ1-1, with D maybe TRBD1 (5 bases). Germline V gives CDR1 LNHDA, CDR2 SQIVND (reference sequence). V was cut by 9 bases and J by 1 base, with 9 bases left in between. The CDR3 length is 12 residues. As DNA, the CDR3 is TGTGCCAGCCTTGACAGGAACACTGAAGCTTTCTTT. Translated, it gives CASLDRNTEAFF.

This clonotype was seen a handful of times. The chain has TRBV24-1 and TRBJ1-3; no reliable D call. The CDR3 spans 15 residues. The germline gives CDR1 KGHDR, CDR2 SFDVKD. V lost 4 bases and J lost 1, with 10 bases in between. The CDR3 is CATSESRASGNTIYF. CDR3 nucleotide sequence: TGTGCCACCAGTGAAAGCCGGGCTTCTGGAAACACCATATATTTT.

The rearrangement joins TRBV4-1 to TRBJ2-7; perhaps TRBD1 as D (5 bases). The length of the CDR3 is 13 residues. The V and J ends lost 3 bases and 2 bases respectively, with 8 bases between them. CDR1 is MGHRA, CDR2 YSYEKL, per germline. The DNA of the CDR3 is TGCGCCAGCAGCCAGAAGGACACCTACGAGCAGTACTTC. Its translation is CASSQKDTYEQYF.

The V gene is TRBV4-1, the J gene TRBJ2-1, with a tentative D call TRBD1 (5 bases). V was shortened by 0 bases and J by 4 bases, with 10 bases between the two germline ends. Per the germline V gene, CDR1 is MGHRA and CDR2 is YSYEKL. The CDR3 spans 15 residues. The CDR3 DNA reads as TGCGCCAGCAGCCAAGAAGGCGACAGATACAATGAGCAGTTCTTC. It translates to CASSQEGDRYNEQFF.

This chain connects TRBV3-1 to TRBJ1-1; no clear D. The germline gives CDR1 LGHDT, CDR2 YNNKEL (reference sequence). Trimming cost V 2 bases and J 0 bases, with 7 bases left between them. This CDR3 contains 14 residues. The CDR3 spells CASSQRQLNTEAFF. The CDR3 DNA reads TGTGCCAGCAGCCAACGCCAGCTGAACACTGAAGCTTTCTTT.